This is a list of T cell receptor beta chains from one sample in a study of beta chain features in type 1 diabetes. TCRdb's copy holds only in-frame clones and misses some; the assay was immunoSEQ multiplex PCR. The sample consists of 300,000 to 350,000 clones, about 13% of them appearing once. The sample taken for sequencing was naive CD4+ T cells from blood. The receptors shown here come from a young woman with type 1 diabetes. Both conserved end residues are part of each CDR3. A D gene is named only where the DNA matches it firmly. Not all rows give a size; the values are once, few, many and, for expanded clones, a class.

J: TRBJ2-3
size: -
V: TRBV30
D: TRBD2
CDR3: CAWSLGLAGARDTQYF
DNA: TGTGCCTGGAGTCTAGGGCTAGCGGGAGCCAGAGATACGCAGTATTTT

J: TRBJ2-4
size: -
V: TRBV19
D: -
CDR3: CASILTAGGKNIQYF
DNA: TGTGCCAGTATTTTGACAGCAGGGGGGAAAAACATTCAGTACTTC

J: TRBJ2-3
size: few
V: TRBV10-3
D: TRBD2
CDR3: CAISESKAGSPTQYF
DNA: TGTGCCATCAGTGAGTCGAAAGCGGGAAGCCCAACGCAGTATTTT

J: TRBJ2-1
size: few
V: TRBV5-1
D: TRBD1
CDR3: CASSWTGSPYNEQFF
DNA: TGCGCCAGCAGCTGGACAGGGAGTCCCTACAATGAGCAGTTCTTC

J: TRBJ2-1
size: few
V: TRBV5-1
D: -
CDR3: CASSPWSLNEQFF
DNA: TGCGCCAGCAGCCCCTGGAGCTTAAATGAGCAGTTCTTC

J: TRBJ2-1
size: few
V: TRBV7-9
D: TRBD2
CDR3: CASSFSWLAGEFSYNEQFF
DNA: TGTGCCAGCAGCTTTTCATGGCTAGCGGGAGAGTTTTCCTACAATGAGCAGTTCTTC

J: TRBJ2-5
size: -
V: TRBV10-3
D: TRBD2
CDR3: CAISEAGGPQETQYF
DNA: TGTGCCATCAGTGAGGCGGGAGGGCCGCAAGAGACCCAGTACTTC

J: TRBJ2-7
size: -
V: TRBV7-2
D: -
CDR3: CASSPRLGSEQYF
DNA: TGTGCCAGCAGCCCCCGGCTAGGGAGCGAGCAGTACTTC

J: TRBJ2-1
size: -
V: TRBV28
D: TRBD2
CDR3: CASSAPGTSGRWYNEQFF
DNA: TGTGCCAGCAGTGCCCCGGGGACTAGCGGGAGGTGGTACAATGAGCAGTTCTTC

J: TRBJ2-1
size: few
V: TRBV7-2
D: -
CDR3: CASSRRELVYNEQFF
DNA: TGTGCCAGCAGCCGAAGGGAGCTGGTCTACAATGAGCAGTTCTTC

J: TRBJ2-2
size: few
V: TRBV9
D: TRBD2
CDR3: CASSVASSGSGNTGELFF
DNA: TGTGCCAGCAGCGTAGCGTCTAGCGGGAGCGGGAACACCGGGGAGCTGTTTTTT

J: TRBJ1-4
size: -
V: TRBV7-9
D: -
CDR3: CASSLSPTGHEKLFF
DNA: TGTGCCAGCAGCTTATCTCCCACAGGGCATGAAAAACTGTTTTTT

J: TRBJ2-2
size: -
V: TRBV6-5
D: TRBD1
CDR3: CASSWTGGNTGELFF
DNA: TGTGCCAGCAGCTGGACAGGGGGCAACACCGGGGAGCTGTTTTTT

J: TRBJ1-5
size: -
V: TRBV29-1
D: -
CDR3: CSVEVQGGQPQHF
DNA: TGCAGCGTTGAAGTGCAGGGAGGACAGCCCCAGCATTTT

J: TRBJ2-3
size: -
V: TRBV4-3
D: -
CDR3: CASSQEGSTDTQYF
DNA: TGCGCCAGCAGCCAAGAGGGCAGCACAGATACGCAGTATTTT

J: TRBJ2-5
size: few
V: TRBV25-1
D: -
CDR3: CASSEVVGGRRETQYF
DNA: TGTGCCAGCAGTGAAGTAGTCGGAGGGCGACGAGAGACCCAGTACTTC

J: TRBJ1-4
size: -
V: TRBV5-1
D: -
CDR3: CASSSGVLNEKLFF
DNA: TGCGCCAGCAGCTCAGGGGTCCTTAATGAAAAACTGTTTTTT

J: TRBJ2-5
size: few
V: TRBV14
D: TRBD1
CDR3: CASSPRQGQETQYF
DNA: TGTGCCAGCAGCCCCCGACAGGGGCAAGAGACCCAGTACTTC

J: TRBJ2-1
size: -
V: TRBV7-9
D: TRBD1
CDR3: CASRKDRDIFLGSYNEQFF
DNA: TGTGCCAGCAGAAAGGACAGGGACATTTTTTTGGGCTCCTACAATGAGCAGTTCTTC

J: TRBJ2-2
size: -
V: TRBV29-1
D: TRBD2
CDR3: CSVEDLAGTSGNENTGELFF
DNA: TGCAGCGTTGAAGATCTGGCCGGGACTAGCGGGAATGAGAACACCGGGGAGCTGTTTTTT

J: TRBJ2-1
size: -
V: TRBV30
D: TRBD2
CDR3: CAWSPLSSGPTNEQFF
DNA: TGTGCCTGGAGTCCCTTGAGTAGCGGGCCGACCAATGAGCAGTTCTTC

J: TRBJ2-1
size: -
V: TRBV28
D: TRBD2
CDR3: CASSLGASGDNEQFF
DNA: TGTGCCAGCAGTTTAGGGGCTAGCGGGGACAATGAGCAGTTCTTC

J: TRBJ1-2
size: few
V: TRBV9
D: -
CDR3: CASSATGGGNYGYTF
DNA: TGTGCCAGCAGCGCAACCGGGGGTGGAAACTATGGCTACACCTTC

J: TRBJ2-5
size: -
V: TRBV28
D: -
CDR3: CASSLGPRETQYF
DNA: TGTGCCAGCAGTTTAGGTCCCAGGGAGACCCAGTACTTC

J: TRBJ2-3
size: -
V: TRBV7-2
D: TRBD2
CDR3: CASSLFRGGSTDTQYF
DNA: TGTGCCAGCAGCTTATTCCGCGGGGGTAGCACAGATACGCAGTATTTT

J: TRBJ2-1
size: -
V: TRBV9
D: -
CDR3: CASSERQSKSYNEQFF
DNA: TGTGCCAGCAGCGAACGACAGTCCAAATCCTACAATGAGCAGTTCTTC

J: TRBJ2-3
size: -
V: TRBV12-5
D: -
CDR3: CASGLLGGDTQYF
DNA: TGTGCTAGTGGTTTGCTCGGCGGAGATACGCAGTATTTT

J: TRBJ2-7
size: -
V: TRBV2
D: -
CDR3: CASTQRQAFYEQYF
DNA: TGTGCCAGCACCCAGAGACAGGCCTTCTACGAGCAGTACTTC

J: TRBJ2-3
size: few
V: TRBV30
D: -
CDR3: CAWRVQVVDTQYF
DNA: TGTGCCTGGAGAGTCCAGGTTGTAGATACGCAGTATTTT

J: TRBJ2-7
size: few
V: TRBV28
D: -
CDR3: CASSLSRYEQYF
DNA: TGTGCCAGCAGTTTATCCCGCTACGAGCAGTACTTC

J: TRBJ1-3
size: -
V: TRBV29-1
D: -
CDR3: CSVRRSSSGNTIYF
DNA: TGCAGCGTCCGCCGATCGAGCTCTGGAAACACCATATATTTT

J: TRBJ1-2
size: -
V: TRBV5-4
D: -
CDR3: CASSLGANYGYTF
DNA: TGTGCCAGCAGCTTGGGCGCTAACTATGGCTACACCTTC

J: TRBJ2-1
size: few
V: TRBV5-4
D: TRBD2
CDR3: CASSLAGFGYNEQFF
DNA: TGTGCCAGCAGCTTAGCGGGATTTGGGTACAATGAGCAGTTCTTC

J: TRBJ2-1
size: few
V: TRBV9
D: TRBD2
CDR3: CASSPTSGVAYEQFF
DNA: TGTGCCAGCAGCCCAACTAGCGGGGTCGCCTATGAGCAGTTCTTC

J: TRBJ2-1
size: -
V: TRBV11-2
D: -
CDR3: CASSLASYSEQFF
DNA: TGTGCCAGCAGCTTAGCTAGCTACAGTGAGCAGTTCTTC

J: TRBJ1-2
size: few
V: TRBV2
D: -
CDR3: CASRGGGNGYTF
DNA: TGTGCCAGCCGGGGAGGAGGGAATGGCTACACCTTC

J: TRBJ1-2
size: -
V: TRBV18
D: TRBD1
CDR3: CASSPQGQAPNPNYGYTF
DNA: TGTGCCAGCTCACCACAAGGACAGGCCCCGAATCCTAACTATGGCTACACCTTC

J: TRBJ1-2
size: once
V: TRBV11-2
D: -
CDR3: CASSLSVGQRINYGYTF
DNA: TGTGCCAGCAGCTTATCGGTTGGACAGCGGATTAACTATGGCTACACCTTC

J: TRBJ2-2
size: -
V: TRBV7-9
D: -
CDR3: CASSFDWSTGELFF
DNA: TGTGCCAGCAGCTTTGACTGGTCCACCGGGGAGCTGTTTTTT

J: TRBJ2-1
size: -
V: TRBV18
D: -
CDR3: CASSPWDILYNEQFF
DNA: TGTGCCAGCTCACCATGGGACATCCTCTACAATGAGCAGTTCTTC

J: TRBJ2-1
size: -
V: TRBV5-1
D: TRBD2
CDR3: CASSGTSGSYNEQFF
DNA: TGCGCCAGCAGCGGAACTAGCGGGAGTTACAATGAGCAGTTCTTC

J: TRBJ2-6
size: -
V: TRBV4-1
D: -
CDR3: CASSYQGLGANVLTF
DNA: TGCGCCAGCAGCTACCAGGGGCTTGGTGCCAACGTCCTGACTTTC

J: TRBJ1-1
size: few
V: TRBV29-1
D: TRBD1
CDR3: CSVTGQDANTEAFF
DNA: TGCAGCGTTACGGGACAGGACGCGAACACTGAAGCTTTCTTT

J: TRBJ2-7
size: once
V: TRBV7-2
D: TRBD2
CDR3: CASSLLGTSGRFSYEQYF
DNA: TGTGCCAGCAGCTTACTAGGGACTAGCGGAAGATTTTCCTACGAGCAGTACTTC

J: TRBJ2-1
size: few
V: TRBV19
D: -
CDR3: CASSQGTPRGSEQFF
DNA: TGTGCCAGTAGTCAAGGGACACCCCGAGGTAGTGAGCAGTTCTTC

J: TRBJ1-1
size: few
V: TRBV7-9
D: -
CDR3: CASSPRVQGLNTEAFF
DNA: TGTGCCAGCAGCCCCCGAGTACAGGGATTGAACACTGAAGCTTTCTTT

J: TRBJ2-2
size: -
V: TRBV30
D: TRBD1
CDR3: CAWSVRGGQGQGNTGELFF
DNA: TGTGCCTGGAGTGTACGAGGCGGACAGGGCCAAGGGAACACCGGGGAGCTGTTTTTT

J: TRBJ2-1
size: -
V: TRBV9
D: TRBD2
CDR3: CASSPSGTSGYNEQFF
DNA: TGTGCCAGCAGCCCAAGCGGGACTAGCGGTTACAATGAGCAGTTCTTC

J: TRBJ2-1
size: -
V: TRBV7-9
D: -
CDR3: CASSLVLGAYNEQFF
DNA: TGTGCCAGCAGCTTAGTACTGGGAGCCTACAATGAGCAGTTCTTC